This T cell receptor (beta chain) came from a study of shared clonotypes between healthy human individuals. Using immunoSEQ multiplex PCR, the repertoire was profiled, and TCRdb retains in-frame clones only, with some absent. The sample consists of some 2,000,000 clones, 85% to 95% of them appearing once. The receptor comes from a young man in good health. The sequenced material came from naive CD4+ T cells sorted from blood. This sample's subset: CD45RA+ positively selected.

The chain's CDR3 is CASSLGASVSNEQFF. The DNA of the CDR3 is TGTGCCAGCAGCTTAGGGGCTAGCGTCAGCAATGAGCAGTTCTTC. The gene calls are TRBV7-2 and TRBJ2-1; maybe TRBD2 (6 bases). CDR1 SGHTA and CDR2 FQGNSA come from the germline V gene. The CDR3 contains 15 residues. Deletions cut 1 base from V and 6 bases from J, with 13 bases between.